The present entry profiles one T cell receptor (beta chain) with its context. The protocol was immunoSEQ multiplex PCR, while the TCRdb copy is restricted to in-frame clones and leaves out a portion. The sample includes 65,000 to 70,000 clones, 80% to 95% seen only once; the top ten take approximately 2%. Germline values: CDR1 MGHRA, CDR2 YSYEKL. The V end lost 1 base, the J end lost 8 bases, and 18 bases lay between the germline ends. The length of the CDR3 is 16 residues. The data stem from a study of T cell changes during pregnancy in multiple sclerosis. The input for sequencing was peripheral blood, taken in the third trimester of pregnancy. This TCR was sampled from a female donor in good health, enrolled as a control in a pregnancy study. The chain is built from TRBV4-1 and TRBJ2-1; maybe TRBD2 (6 bases). CDR3: CASSQGTSRAFDEQFF. Written as DNA, the CDR3 is TGCGCCAGCAGCCAAGGTACTAGCCGAGCTTTCGATGAGCAGTTCTTC.